The 19 T cell receptor beta chains below were found in one sample sequenced in a study of T cells in narcolepsy. Assay: immunoSEQ multiplex PCR; the TCRdb copy retains only in-frame clones and omits some. The profile covers 30,000 to 35,000 clones, with less than 90% appearing a single time and approximately 2.5% taken by the ten largest. Sequenced: CD45RA- memory CD4+ T cells from PBMCs. The receptor set was obtained from a human donor with narcolepsy.

The sample holds a few counts of this clone. The chain combines TRBV2 with TRBJ1-2; D ambiguous. The CDR3 has 15 residues. Looked up from germline, CDR1 is SNHLY and CDR2 is FYNNEI. The V and J ends lost 6 bases and 4 bases respectively, with 18 bases between them. CDR3 bases: TGTGCCAGCAGCCTCGACGGGTATGCTAGCTATGGCTACACCTTC. This encodes CASSLDGYASYGYTF. The variable domain in full, completed from reference TRBV2 and TRBJ1-2, reads EPEVTQTPSHQVTQMGQEVILRCVPISNHLYFYWYRQILGQKVEFLVSFYNNEISEKSEIFDDQFSVERPDGSNFTLKIRSTKLEDSAMYFCASSLDGYASYGYTFGSGTRLTVV.

The chain is built from TRBV27 and TRBJ1-2, with D uncertain. Trimming left V 2 bases short and J 8 bases short, with 15 bases between. Germline CDR1 is MNHEY and CDR2 is SMNVEV (reference sequence). The CDR3 runs to 14 residues. The CDR3 spells CASSLLSTLGGYTF. The CDR3 bases are TGTGCCAGCAGTTTACTATCAACTTTGGGCGGCTACACCTTC.

The chain links TRBV7-6 to TRBJ2-1; D may be TRBD2 (6 bases). V was trimmed by 4 bases and J by 7 bases, leaving 11 bases between them. The germline CDR1 and CDR2 sequences are SGHVS and FNYEAQ. This CDR3 has 13 residues. The CDR3 nucleotides are TGTGCCAGCAGCTCAGCGGGCCTAAATGAGCAGTTCTTC. Translation gives CASSSAGLNEQFF.

V gene TRBV5-4 combines with J gene TRBJ2-2; D remains unclear. CDR3 length: 15 amino acids. Trimming stripped 1 base from V and 6 bases from J, with 13 bases between. Germline V CDR1 and CDR2: SGHNT, YYREEE (reference sequence). CDR3 DNA sequence: TGTGCCAGCAGCTTGCGGACGGCGCTTCCCGGGGAGCTGTTTTTT. It encodes CASSLRTALPGELFF.

V is TRBV4-2 and J is TRBJ2-1; D call uncertain. Trimming removed 9 bases at V and 7 bases at J, with 16 bases between. Germline V gene lookup returns CDR1 LGHNA and CDR2 YNFKEQ. This CDR3 comprises 13 residues. CDR3 in DNA: TGTGCCAGTGGGGTAAATTTACAAAATGAGCAGTTCTTC. It specifies CASGVNLQNEQFF.

The chain has TRBV4-1 and TRBJ1-2; D not resolved. The ends were cut back, 1 base at V and 8 bases at J, with 17 bases in the middle. The length of the CDR3 is 15 residues. Germline assignment: CDR1 MGHRA and CDR2 YSYEKL. Here the CDR3 DNA reads TGCGCCAGCAGCCAAGCCGGCCTGGAGGGTTGGGGCTACACCTTC. Protein sequence: CASSQAGLEGWGYTF.

The rearrangement joins TRBV18 to TRBJ1-1; 10 bases fit TRBD1. V was pared by 2 bases and J by 4 bases, with 7 bases of the junction left unmatched. This CDR3 region has 16 residues. Germline V gene sequence: CDR1 KGHSH, CDR2 LQKENI. CDR3 DNA sequence: TGTGCCAGCTCACCAACCCCCGGGACAGGGGTCACTGAAGCTTTCTTT. This gives the protein CASSPTPGTGVTEAFF. The variable domain in full, with the rest retrieved from reference TRBV18 and TRBJ1-1, is NAGVMQNPRHLVRRRGQEARLRCSPMKGHSHVYWYRQLPEEGLKFMVYLQKENIIDESGMPKERFSAEFPKEGPSILRIQQVVRGDSAAYFCASSPTPGTGVTEAFFGQGTRLTVV.

A remark on this clone: Other DNA sequences in this sample translate to the same CDR3. V is TRBV5-1 and J is TRBJ1-2; 10 bases line up with TRBD1. CDR1 is SGHRS and CDR2 is YFSETQ in the germline V gene. V was pared by 4 bases and J by 7 bases, with 4 bases of the junction left unmatched. This CDR3 spans 13 amino acids. CDR3 loop: CASSLGQGIGYTF. The CDR3 nucleotides are TGCGCCAGCAGCCTGGGACAGGGGATTGGCTACACCTTC.

The chain recombines TRBV5-4 with TRBJ1-2, with unresolved D. This CDR3 is built from 12 residues. Germline V gene data show CDR1 as SGHNT and CDR2 as YYREEE (reference sequence). The V end lost 4 bases, the J end lost 8 bases, and 12 bases lay between the germline ends. CDR3 amino acids: CASSTTHSGYTF. The CDR3 bases are TGTGCCAGCAGCACCACCCACTCGGGCTACACCTTC.

CDR3 nucleotide sequence: TGCGCCAGCAGCTTGAACCCCCTACAGGGGATGGGGCCCACAGATACGCAGTATTTT. It yields the protein CASSLNPLQGMGPTDTQYF. J is TRBJ2-3 and V is TRBV5-1; TRBD1 matches 7 bases. The trim removed 1 base at V and 2 bases at J, leaving 16 bases unmatched. CDR1 SGHRS and CDR2 YFSETQ come from the germline V gene. The CDR3 has 19 amino acids.

The V gene is TRBV5-1, the J gene TRBJ2-2, with D maybe TRBD1 (5 bases). V was trimmed by 2 bases and J by 7 bases, leaving 15 bases between them. This CDR3 has 15 residues. Germline V gene sequence: CDR1 SGHRS, CDR2 YFSETQ. The CDR3 region has the DNA TGCGCCAGCAGCTTCCTTCCAGGGAACGTCGGGGAGCTGTTTTTT. Amino acid sequence: CASSFLPGNVGELFF. The full variable domain, in which reference TRBV5-1 and TRBJ2-2 provide the parts outside the CDR3, is KAGVTQTPRYLIKTRGQQVTLSCSPISGHRSVSWYQQTPGQGLQFLFEYFSETQRNKGNFPGRFSGRQFSNSRSEMNVSTLELGDSALYLCASSFLPGNVGELFFGEGSRLTVL.

V gene TRBV7-3 combines with J gene TRBJ1-2, with a tentative D call TRBD1 (5 bases). V gave up 5 bases and J gave up 8 bases, with 18 bases separating them. The CDR3 extends over 14 amino acids. The germline CDR1 and CDR2 sequences are SGHTA and FQGTGA. The chain's CDR3 is CASSPTRAEGGYTF. In DNA, the CDR3 is TGTGCCAGCAGCCCAACCCGAGCCGAGGGGGGCTACACCTTC.

The chain is built from TRBV9 and TRBJ2-5; 9 bases line up with TRBD1. The DNA end is more similar to TRBJ2-7, so the J call may be wrong. The CDR3 sequence is 15 residues long. CDR1 is SGDLS and CDR2 is YYNGEE in the germline V gene. This CDR3 reads CASSVGTGSIYEQYF. CDR3 nucleotides: TGTGCCAGCAGCGTGGGGACAGGGTCCATCTACGAGCAGTACTTC.

This chain links TRBV9 with TRBJ2-1; 10 bases align to TRBD2. CDR1 is SGDLS and CDR2 is YYNGEE in the germline V gene. Losses at the gene ends were 0 bases for V and 5 bases for J; bases not matched to a gene: 5. The CDR3 consists of 16 residues. The CDR3 DNA reads TGTGCCAGCAGCGTAGGTCTAGCGGGGGCACACAATGAGCAGTTCTTC. Residues: CASSVGLAGAHNEQFF.

The chain is built from TRBV7-2 and TRBJ1-4, with D maybe TRBD1 (6 bases). Germline assignment: CDR1 SGHTA and CDR2 FQGNSA. The CDR3 is made up of 14 amino acids. V was shortened by 3 bases and J by 8 bases, with 13 bases between the two germline ends. Here the CDR3 reads CASSFGGGREKLFF. The CDR3 DNA is TGTGCCAGCAGCTTCGGAGGGGGTCGGGAAAAACTGTTTTTT.

V gene TRBV6-6 combines with J gene TRBJ1-5, with D perhaps matching TRBD1 (6 bases). Germline V gives CDR1 MNHNY, CDR2 SVGAGI (reference sequence). Trimming pared 8 bases from V and 3 bases from J, leaving 11 bases between. This CDR3 spans 13 amino acids. In nucleotides, the CDR3 is TGTGCCAGCTTGGCAGGGGTCAATCAGCCCCAGCATTTT. This encodes CASLAGVNQPQHF.

The chain combines TRBV7-3 with TRBJ1-2, with D unresolved. The ends were cut back, 5 bases at V and 7 bases at J, with 20 bases in the middle. The germline V gene has CDR1 SGHTA and CDR2 FQGTGA. The CDR3 runs 15 residues. This chain's CDR3 is CASSPQTSAGSGYTF. The CDR3 DNA follows: TGTGCCAGCAGCCCCCAGACGAGTGCGGGAAGTGGCTACACCTTC. Variable domain in full (rest from reference TRBV7-3 and TRBJ1-2): GAGVSQTPSNKVTEKGKYVELRCDPISGHTALYWYRQSLGQGPEFLIYFQGTGAADDSGLPNDRFFAVRPEGSVSTLKIQRTERGDSAVYLCASSPQTSAGSGYTFGSGTRLTVV.

The chain carries TRBV21-1 and TRBJ2-7; TRBD2, the D gene given by the table, was not confirmed from the DNA. TRBV21-1 constitutes a pseudogene. CDR3 length: 17 amino acids. This chain's CDR3 is CASSKSRAGRRNYEQYF. DNA of the CDR3: TGTGCCAGCAGCAAATCACGCGCGGGACGGAGAAACTACGAGCAGTACTTC.

The chain uses TRBV28 and TRBJ1-5; D not certain. Trimming pared 6 bases from V and 3 bases from J, leaving 6 bases between. Germline CDR1 is MDHEN and CDR2 is SYDVKM. The CDR3 loop spans 12 amino acids. The CDR3 DNA reads TGTGCCAGCAGCCGGGCCAATCAGCCCCAGCATTTT. Its translation is CASSRANQPQHF. The whole variable domain, filled in from reference TRBV28 and TRBJ1-5, reads DVKVTQSSRYLVKRTGEKVFLECVQDMDHENMFWYRQDPGLGLRLIYFSYDVKMKEKGDIPEGYSVSREKKERFSLILESASTNQTSMYLCASSRANQPQHFGDGTRLSIL.